The clone carrying this TCR beta chain was seen at least ten times. Its target is unknown. This record belongs to a study of identical twins. General study findings and limits: One should note that invariant MAIT and iNKT cells could partly confound zero-insertion analyses. Cord blood's abundant beta clonotypes had fewer insertions, unlike memory repertoires. Where beta out-of-frame sequences were concerned, excess twin sharing was weaker.

In germline, CDR1 is MDHEN, CDR2 SYDVKM. The length of the CDR3 is 18 residues. Germline trimming cut 3 bases from V and 0 bases from J; bases unmatched to any gene: 13. In TCRdb, the 5' RACE reads were re-called with MiXCR into one record per CDR3 protein. Of around 670,000 distinct CDR3 sequences in the sample, 5.5% to 6.5% are singletons; the top ten hold 1.5% to 2%. Material: naive T cells sorted from blood. The chain couples TRBV28 to TRBJ1-1; TRBD1 agrees at 7 bases. The TCR was taken from a man in his late teens or twenties in good health. As DNA, the CDR3 is TGTGCCAGCAGTTTTTTTCATCGGGACAGACGATTGAACACTGAAGCTTTCTTT. Translated: CASSFFHRDRRLNTEAFF.